Below are 13 T cell receptor beta chains sequenced from a single sample in a study of human T cells and chemical hapten exposure. Whole blood that had not been fractionated was the source of extracted total RNA. Via MiXCR, TCRdb re-called the 5' RACE reads, giving one row per CDR3 protein. The repertoire has 130,000 or so distinct CDR3 sequences, roughly 4.1% of them found once; the top ten carry more than 1.2%. All receptors derive from a female donor in good health.

Ten or more counts support this clonotype. The chain couples TRBV15 to TRBJ2-1; D remains unclear. From germline, CDR1 is LNHNV and CDR2 YYDKDF (reference sequence). Trimming took off 8 bases at V and 9 bases at J, with 17 bases between the two ends. CDR3 size: 13 residues. CDR3 bases: TGTGCCACCGGTTTCCAGAGCGTCGGTGAGCAGTTCTTC. It translates to CATGFQSVGEQFF.

This clonotype was counted at least ten times. The gene calls are TRBV28 and TRBJ2-3; D is unclear. Germline V gene data show CDR1 as MDHEN and CDR2 as SYDVKM. Trimming shortened V by 3 bases and J by 2 bases, and 9 bases separated the two germline ends. The CDR3 is made up of 14 amino acids. In DNA, the CDR3 is TGTGCCAGCAGTTTTCGGAGAAACACAGATACGCAGTATTTT. It translates to CASSFRRNTDTQYF.

The gene calls are TRBV5-1 and TRBJ1-6, with 7 bases that match TRBD1. This CDR3 has 16 residues. J lost 9 bases, V lost 3 bases, and 12 bases had no gene match. Germline assignment: CDR1 SGHRS and CDR2 YFSETQ. The chain's CDR3 is CASSYATGPGGSPLHF. In nucleotides, the CDR3 is TGCGCCAGCAGCTACGCGACAGGGCCGGGGGGTTCACCCCTCCACTTT.

This clonotype was counted at least ten times. The chain links TRBV2 to TRBJ1-1, with D maybe TRBD1 (5 bases). The germline V gene encodes CDR1 SNHLY and CDR2 FYNNEI. This CDR3 contains 13 residues. Trimming stripped 7 bases from V and 5 bases from J, with 14 bases between. The CDR3 here is CASMYGGITEAFF. The CDR3 DNA reads TGTGCCAGCATGTACGGGGGAATTACTGAAGCTTTCTTT.

This clonotype was observed a handful of times. V usage is TRBV2 and J usage is TRBJ2-1; D unresolved. The V end was cut by 6 bases, the J end by 4 bases, with 13 bases between. Looked up from germline, CDR1 is SNHLY and CDR2 is FYNNEI. This CDR3 has 14 residues. DNA for the CDR3: TGTGCCAGCAGAACCTCGGACGGTTACAATGAGCAGTTCTTC. Its protein is CASRTSDGYNEQFF.

The rearrangement joins TRBV14 to TRBJ2-7; TRBD2 aligns across 8 bases. From germline, CDR1 is SGHDN and CDR2 FVKESK. The V segment lost 2 bases and the J segment 3 bases; nucleotides outside the gene matches: 3. The CDR3 sequence is 14 residues long. This CDR3 reads CASSQYGGGYEQYF. CDR3 sequence (DNA): TGTGCCAGCAGCCAATACGGGGGGGGCTACGAGCAGTACTTC.

This clonotype was counted many times. The J gene is TRBJ2-2, the V gene TRBV18, with D possibly TRBD1 on 6 matching bases. Trimming removed 4 bases from V and 4 bases from J, with 13 bases in between. CDR3 length: 15 amino acids. Germline V CDR1 and CDR2: KGHSH, LQKENI. CDR3 sequence reads: CASSQSGQPTGELFF. The CDR3 nucleotides read TGTGCCAGCTCACAGTCCGGACAGCCCACCGGGGAGCTGTTTTTT.

This clonotype was detected many times. The rearrangement links TRBV29-1 to TRBJ2-4; D might be TRBD1 or TRBD2, each matching 5 bases. V was clipped by 7 bases and J by 1 base, with 11 bases between them. This CDR3 is 13 amino acids long. Germline V gene data show CDR1 as SQVTM and CDR2 as ANQGSEA. The CDR3 DNA follows: TGCAGCGCCGGGACGACGGCCAAAAACATTCAGTACTTC. Encoded protein: CSAGTTAKNIQYF.

This clonotype appeared many times. The chain recombines TRBV18 with TRBJ1-1; D remains ambiguous. Deletions cut 5 bases from V and 2 bases from J, with 9 bases between. Germline-derived CDR1 and CDR2 are KGHSH and LQKENI. The CDR3 is 13 amino acids. As DNA, the CDR3 is TGTGCCAGCTCAATTAGTAAAAACACTGAAGCTTTCTTT. Its protein is CASSISKNTEAFF.

This clonotype was recorded at least ten times. The chain carries TRBV11-2 and TRBJ2-4; D possibly corresponds to TRBD1 (5 bases). Germline CDR1 is SGHAT and CDR2 is FQNNGV. The V end was cut by 5 bases, the J end by 0 bases, with 14 bases between. The CDR3 consists of 16 residues. The CDR3 sequence: CASSTPRASAKNIQYF. The CDR3 DNA reads TGTGCCAGCAGCACCCCCAGGGCTTCAGCCAAAAACATTCAGTACTTC.

This clonotype came up many times. The CDR3 region has the DNA TGTGCCAGCAGCTTAGCCCCAGGGGGCCCCCTCTCTGGAAACACCATATATTTT. Protein sequence: CASSLAPGGPLSGNTIYF. The chain is built from TRBV7-6 and TRBJ1-3; 8 bases are shared with TRBD1. The CDR3 sequence is 18 residues long. Germline V gene sequence: CDR1 SGHVS, CDR2 FNYEAQ. Trimming removed 0 bases from V and 0 bases from J; junction bases left unmatched: 7.

Worth noting for this clonotype: A much larger clone is a single base away; this may be a read error. The V call is TRBV18, the J call TRBJ1-2; D gene uncertain. CDR3 length equals 15 residues. Germline V lookup: CDR1 KGHSH, CDR2 LQKENI. The CDR3 reads CASSLNDGANDGYTF. The CDR3 nucleotides read TGTGCCAGCTCACTTAACGACGGAGCTAACGATGGCTACACCTTC.

This clonotype was detected only a few times. The rearrangement uses TRBV9 and TRBJ2-2, with unresolved D. Germline assignment: CDR1 SGDLS and CDR2 YYNGEE. Between the trimmed V and J ends, which lost 4 bases and 3 bases, there was a span of 13 bases. The CDR3 has 15 amino acids. The CDR3 protein is CASSPHQVDTGELFF. Written as DNA, the CDR3 is TGTGCCAGCAGCCCCCACCAAGTGGACACCGGGGAGCTGTTTTTT. Together with reference TRBV9 and TRBJ2-2, the CDR3 gives the full variable domain: DSGVTQTPKHLITATGQRVTLRCSPRSGDLSVYWYQQSLDQGLQFLIQYYNGEERAKGNILERFSAQQFPDLHSELNLSSLELGDSALYFCASSPHQVDTGELFFGEGSRLTVL.